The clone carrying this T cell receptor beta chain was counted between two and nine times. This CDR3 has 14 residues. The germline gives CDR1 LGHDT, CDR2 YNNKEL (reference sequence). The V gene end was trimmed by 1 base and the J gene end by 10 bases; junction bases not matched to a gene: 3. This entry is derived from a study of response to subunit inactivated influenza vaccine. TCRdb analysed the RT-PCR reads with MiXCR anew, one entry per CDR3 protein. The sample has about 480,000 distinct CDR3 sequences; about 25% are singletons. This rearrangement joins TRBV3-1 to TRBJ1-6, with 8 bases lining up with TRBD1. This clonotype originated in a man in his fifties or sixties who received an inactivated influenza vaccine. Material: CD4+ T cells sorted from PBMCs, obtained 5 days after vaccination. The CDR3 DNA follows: TGTGCCAGCAGCCAAGTTCAGGGGGCATCACCCCTCCACTTT. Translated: CASSQVQGASPLHF.